This T cell receptor beta chain was identified during a study of PD-1 blockade in classical Hodgkin lymphoma (dated by TCRdb to the early 2020s). About the full investigation: Nivolumab dosing was 3 mg/kg intravenously every 2 weeks, continuing until either disease progression or unacceptable toxicity. A peripheral blood immune signature of response to PD-1 blockade in classical Hodgkin lymphoma was defined using TCR beta sequencing and CyTOF. Broader findings and caveats from the paper: Among trial patients, those achieving complete response had baseline diversity similar to that of newly diagnosed patients, while diversity was significantly lower in partial responders and progressors. Lower diversity was seen in patients whose nivolumab began less than 1 year after ASCT, and these patients were left out of later analyses so that immune reconstitution would not confound the results. Newly diagnosed patients were reported to have lower baseline TCR diversity than healthy donors, and relapsed/refractory patients were reported to have lower baseline TCR diversity still. CD4+ but not CD8+ TCR diversity rose significantly by C4D1 (p=0.0027 vs p=0.16), most apparent in complete responders (p=0.02). Only a single clinical trial cohort was studied, and what caused the repertoire differences, possibly disease activity or prior therapy, remained undefined.

The sample's time point label, decoded: cycle 2 day 1 (C2D1) of nivolumab. All trial patients had relapsed after autologous stem cell transplantation, with cohorts A, B and C differing in prior brentuximab vedotin exposure. A total of 50 to 70 patients with relapsed/refractory classical Hodgkin lymphoma made up the trial cohort, and each patient's best overall response was complete response, partial response or progressive disease. In the multi-cohort phase II CheckMate 205 trial, trial patients received single-agent nivolumab. An independent review committee assessed best overall response by applying the 2007 International Working Group response criteria. Trial PBMCs were collected immediately before nivolumab initiation (C1D1) and during therapy at cycle 2 day 1 and cycle 4 day 1. Peripheral blood was collected in 8 mL Vacutainer Cell Preparation Tubes, from which PBMCs were isolated by centrifugation and then cryopreserved.

On this clone: Its antigen specificity is not known. No much larger clone exists at a distance of one base, and base qualities are not known.

The CDR3 has 12 amino acids, counting the end cysteine and phenylalanine. The retained sequence is limited to the CDR3, 36 bases, with the frame set at the first base. From a lookup of the germline V gene, CDR1 and CDR2 are SQVTM and ANQGSEA. The Qiagen DNeasy kit was used to extract genomic DNA from unsorted PBMCs and from the negatively selected CD4+ and CD8+ fractions. Amplification of TCR beta CDR3 regions was done by immunoSEQ multiplex PCR with primers that anneal to V and J segments. Amplification bias was minimized using a synthetic immune receptor repertoire, and residual bias was removed computationally after sequencing. In the authors' own workflow: Repertoire diversity was quantified as the Shannon entropy index using custom Python scripts. Unsorted, CD4+ and CD8+ repertoires were examined separately, except in combined analyses, for which CD4+ and CD8+ sequences were merged in silico. Clonal expansion was defined as at least a 2-fold frequency increase after treatment relative to C1D1, with a pseudocount of 0.5 for undetected baseline clones. Clones with 0 or 1 copy at C1D1 were classified as singleton clones, and clones with 2 or more copies were classified as non-singleton clones. By matching protein sequences in sorted samples from the same patient, clones expanded in unsorted samples were annotated as CD4+, CD8+ or unknown. Wilcoxon tests on paired samples were used to test changes in diversity from C1D1 to C4D1. Imported from immuneACCESS, the table was reduced by TCRdb to in-frame sequences with V and J called. These copies leave out some clones; in studies compared against another copy, an unresolved V gene accounts for under half, and the cause of the remainder is not known. The D gene and trimming were derived from the DNA, and the V and J assignments and clone size from that table. This sample is represented by 6,800 or so clones; approximately 80% of them were singletons. About half of the sample goes to the ten largest clones.

This sequence originates from a human donor with classical Hodgkin lymphoma. In this chain, TRBV29-1 is recombined with TRBJ1-2, with TRBD1 identical over 10 junction bases. This sample comprised peripheral blood mononuclear cells (PBMCs), obtained before the second cycle of nivolumab. The DNA is as follows: TGCAGTGGGGACAGGGGCAGCTATGGCTACACCTTC. This codes for CSGDRGSYGYTF.